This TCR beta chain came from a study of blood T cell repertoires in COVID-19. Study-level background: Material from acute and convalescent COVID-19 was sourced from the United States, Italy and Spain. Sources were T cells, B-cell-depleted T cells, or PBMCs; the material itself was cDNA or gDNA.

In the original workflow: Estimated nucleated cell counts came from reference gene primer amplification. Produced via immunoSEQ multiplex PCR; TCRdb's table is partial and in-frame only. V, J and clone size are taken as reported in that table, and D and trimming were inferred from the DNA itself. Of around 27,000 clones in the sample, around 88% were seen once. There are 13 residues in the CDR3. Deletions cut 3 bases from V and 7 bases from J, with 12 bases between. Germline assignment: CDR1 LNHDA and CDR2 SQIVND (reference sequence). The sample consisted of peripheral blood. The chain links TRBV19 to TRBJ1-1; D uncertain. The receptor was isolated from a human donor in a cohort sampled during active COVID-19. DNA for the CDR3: TGTGCCAGTAGTATCCGTCCTACAGTTGAAGCTTTCTTT. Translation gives CASSIRPTVEAFF.